The source of this TCR beta chain is a study of human T cells and chemical hapten exposure. At the level of the study: It was small differences in pooled library volume that mainly caused per-sample TCR yields to vary.

The study's library attached unique molecular identifiers to single cDNA molecules. TCRdb analysed the RACE reads with MiXCR anew, one entry per CDR3 protein. This table has approximately 100,000 distinct CDR3 sequences, less than 15% appearing once. The sample's time point: pre-sensitization, week 0. Sample treatment: therapeutic diphenylcyclopropenone sensitization with weekly scalp DPC. V lost 5 bases to trimming and J lost 9 bases; unmatched junction nucleotides: 6. Germline V lookup: CDR1 SGHRS, CDR2 YFSETQ. The CDR3 totals 14 residues. The clonotype comes from a woman aged 45-59 years with alopecia areata. Some clones in this sample may be carry-over from other donors' samples. The J gene is TRBJ2-1, the V gene TRBV5-1; 12 nucleotides line up with TRBD2. The material sequenced was whole blood, taken in connection with sensitization to the hapten diphenylcyclopropenone (DPC). CDR3 residues: CASRTSGSVGEQFF. In nucleotides, the CDR3 is TGCGCCAGCAGGACTAGCGGGAGTGTAGGTGAGCAGTTCTTC. The variable domain in full, with the rest retrieved from reference TRBV5-1 and TRBJ2-1, is KAGVTQTPRYLIKTRGQQVTLSCSPISGHRSVSWYQQTPGQGLQFLFEYFSETQRNKGNFPGRFSGRQFSNSRSEMNVSTLELGDSALYLCASRTSGSVGEQFFGPGTRLTVL.